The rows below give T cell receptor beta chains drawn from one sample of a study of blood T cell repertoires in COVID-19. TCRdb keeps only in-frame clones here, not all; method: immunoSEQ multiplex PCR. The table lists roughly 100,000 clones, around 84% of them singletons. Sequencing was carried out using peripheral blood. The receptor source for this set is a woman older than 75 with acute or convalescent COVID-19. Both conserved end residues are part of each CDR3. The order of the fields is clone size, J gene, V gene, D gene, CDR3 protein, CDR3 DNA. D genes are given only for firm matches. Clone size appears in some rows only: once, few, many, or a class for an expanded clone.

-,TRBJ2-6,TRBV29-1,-,CSARVSGANVLTF,TGCAGCGCCCGGGTGAGCGGGGCCAACGTCCTGACTTTC
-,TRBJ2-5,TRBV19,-,CASSIRGGETQYF,TGTGCCAGTAGTATAAGGGGAGGAGAGACCCAGTACTTC
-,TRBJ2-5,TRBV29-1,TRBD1,CSVGQGVETQYF,TGCAGCGTTGGACAGGGGGTAGAGACCCAGTACTTC
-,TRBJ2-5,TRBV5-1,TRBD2,CASSYDVTSGSRFKTQYF,TGCGCCAGCAGCTACGATGTGACTAGCGGGAGTCGGTTCAAGACCCAGTACTTC
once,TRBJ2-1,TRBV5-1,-,CASSILGQYNEQFF,TGCGCCAGCAGCATTCTCGGACAGTACAATGAGCAGTTCTTC
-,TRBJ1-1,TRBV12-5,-,CASGARQNEAFF,TGTGCTAGTGGGGCCCGACAGAACGAAGCTTTCTTT
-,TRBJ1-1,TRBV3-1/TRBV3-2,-,CASSLWTLNTEAFF,TGTGCCAGCAGCCTCTGGACATTGAACACTGAAGCTTTCTTT
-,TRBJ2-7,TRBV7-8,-,CASRDSFSSYEQYF,TGTGCCAGCCGCGACAGTTTTAGCTCCTACGAGCAGTACTTC
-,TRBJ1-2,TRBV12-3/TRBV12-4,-,CASSDGVYGYTF,TGTGCCAGCAGCGACGGAGTATATGGCTACACCTTC
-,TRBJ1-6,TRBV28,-,CASSPGQYNSPLHF,TGTGCCAGCAGTCCGGGACAATATAATTCACCCCTCCACTTT
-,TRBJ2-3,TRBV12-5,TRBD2,CASGLVPTSGFSTDTQYF,TGTGCTAGTGGTTTGGTACCCACTAGCGGGTTTAGCACAGATACGCAGTATTTT
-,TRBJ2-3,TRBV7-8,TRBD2,CASSAGTSGSGLTQYF,TGTGCCAGCAGCGCCGGGACTAGCGGGAGCGGACTCACGCAGTATTTT
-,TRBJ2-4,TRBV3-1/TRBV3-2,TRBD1,CASSSQGASLNNIQYF,TGTGCCAGCAGTTCTCAGGGGGCTTCCCTAAATAACATTCAGTACTTC
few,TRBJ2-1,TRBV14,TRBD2,CASSRGSGRAYNEQFF,TGTGCCAGCAGCCGCGGAAGCGGGAGGGCCTACAATGAGCAGTTCTTC
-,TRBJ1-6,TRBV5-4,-,CASSSGQMRSPLHF,TGTGCCAGCAGCTCGGGACAAATGCGTTCACCCCTCCACTTT
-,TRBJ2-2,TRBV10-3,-,CAISDGGGELFF,TGTGCCATCAGTGACGGTGGCGGGGAGCTGTTTTTT
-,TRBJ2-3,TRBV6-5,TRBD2,CASSRAGPHDTQYF,TGTGCCAGCAGTCGAGCGGGGCCACATGATACGCAGTATTTT
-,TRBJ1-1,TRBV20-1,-,CSARKEPRAFF,TGCAGTGCTAGAAAGGAGCCTCGGGCTTTCTTT
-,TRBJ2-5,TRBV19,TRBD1,CASIGGSQETQYF,TGTGCCAGTATAGGGGGCAGCCAAGAGACCCAGTACTTC
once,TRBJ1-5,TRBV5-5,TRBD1,CASSLVQGLNSNQPQHF,TGTGCCAGCAGCCTGGTACAGGGGCTTAATAGCAATCAGCCCCAGCATTTT
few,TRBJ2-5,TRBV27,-,CASSLGGRETQYF,TGTGCCAGCTCGCTGGGGGGTAGAGAGACCCAGTACTTC
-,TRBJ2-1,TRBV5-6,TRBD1,CASRYDRGLNEQFF,TGTGCCAGCCGTTATGACAGGGGACTCAATGAGCAGTTCTTC
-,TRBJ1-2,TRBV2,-,CASSVGRVYGYTF,TGTGCCAGCAGTGTCGGCAGGGTGTATGGCTACACCTTC
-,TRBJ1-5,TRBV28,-,CASSLRSGNQPQHF,TGTGCCAGCAGTTTGCGATCGGGCAATCAGCCCCAGCATTTT
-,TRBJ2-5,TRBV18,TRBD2,CASSRSGSRETQYF,TGTGCCAGCTCACGTAGCGGGAGCAGAGAGACCCAGTACTTC
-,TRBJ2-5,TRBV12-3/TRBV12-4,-,CASSHLQETQYF,TGTGCCAGCAGTCACCTACAAGAGACCCAGTACTTC
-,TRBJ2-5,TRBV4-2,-,CASSRSGQETQYF,TGTGCCAGCAGCCGTAGCGGTCAAGAGACCCAGTACTTC
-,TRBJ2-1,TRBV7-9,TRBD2,CASSSYVSGSPNEQFF,TGTGCCAGCAGCTCCTACGTTAGCGGGAGTCCCAATGAGCAGTTCTTC
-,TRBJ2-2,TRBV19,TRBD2,CASSIFLAGGTGELFF,TGTGCCAGTAGTATTTTCCTAGCGGGAGGCACCGGGGAGCTGTTTTTT
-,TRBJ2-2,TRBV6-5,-,CASSYFAGKSTGELFF,TGTGCCAGCAGTTACTTCGCAGGGAAGAGCACCGGGGAGCTGTTTTTT
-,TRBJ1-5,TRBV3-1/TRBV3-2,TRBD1,CASSRGTGLKDQPQHF,TGTGCCAGCAGCCGGGGGACAGGGCTAAAAGATCAGCCCCAGCATTTT
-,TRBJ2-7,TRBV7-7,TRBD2,CASSPDAGTSGSHEQYF,TGTGCCAGCAGCCCGGACGCCGGGACTAGCGGGAGCCACGAGCAGTACTTC
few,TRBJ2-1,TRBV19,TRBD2,CASSGYSGSSYNEQFF,TGTGCCAGTAGTGGGTATAGCGGGAGCTCCTACAATGAGCAGTTCTTC
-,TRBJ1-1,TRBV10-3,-,CAISESLQPNTEAFF,TGTGCCATCAGTGAGTCGTTACAGCCGAACACTGAAGCTTTCTTT
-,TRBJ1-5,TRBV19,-,CASRTQEVEPQHF,TGTGCCAGTAGGACCCAGGAGGTCGAGCCCCAGCATTTT
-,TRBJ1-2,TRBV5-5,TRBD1,CASSSTGLYGYTF,TGTGCCAGCAGCTCGACAGGGTTGTATGGCTACACCTTC
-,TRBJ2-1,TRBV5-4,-,CASSLASQGDNEQFF,TGTGCCAGCAGCTTGGCCTCACAGGGAGACAATGAGCAGTTCTTC
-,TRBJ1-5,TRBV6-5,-,CASSQGFQPQHF,TGTGCCAGCAGCCAGGGATTTCAGCCCCAGCATTTT
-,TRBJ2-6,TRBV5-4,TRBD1,CASRIGTGGPSGANVLTF,TGTGCCAGCAGGATCGGGACAGGGGGTCCCTCTGGGGCCAACGTCCTGACTTTC
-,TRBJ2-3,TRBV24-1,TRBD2,CATSDAGTSIADTQYF,TGTGCCACCAGTGATGCCGGGACTAGCATCGCAGATACGCAGTATTTT
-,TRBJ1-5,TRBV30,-,CAWTVGGGLNQPQHF,TGTGCCTGGACTGTCGGGGGGGGACTCAATCAGCCCCAGCATTTT
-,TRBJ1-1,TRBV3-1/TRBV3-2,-,CASSRLRGGSTEAFF,TGTGCCAGCAGCCGCTTGAGAGGGGGATCCACTGAAGCTTTCTTT
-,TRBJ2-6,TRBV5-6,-,CATSPRVSGANVLTF,TGTGCCACCTCCCCTCGGGTCTCTGGGGCCAACGTCCTGACTTTC
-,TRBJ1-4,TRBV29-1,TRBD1,CSGRQGEKLFF,TGCAGCGGACGACAGGGTGAAAAACTGTTTTTT
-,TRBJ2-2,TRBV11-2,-,CASRSRLSGELFF,TGTGCCAGCAGATCCAGGTTGTCCGGGGAGCTGTTTTTT
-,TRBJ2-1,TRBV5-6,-,CASSLVSLTSSYNEQFF,TGTGCCAGCAGCTTGGTGTCCTTGACAAGCTCCTACAATGAGCAGTTCTTC
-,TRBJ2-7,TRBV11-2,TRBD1,CASSRDRDISYEQYF,TGTGCCAGCAGCCGGGACAGGGACATCTCCTACGAGCAGTACTTC
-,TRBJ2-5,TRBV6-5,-,CASENAGAAETQYF,TGTGCCAGCGAAAATGCGGGGGCCGCGGAGACCCAGTACTTC
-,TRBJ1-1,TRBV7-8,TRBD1,CASSLEGARGAFF,TGTGCCAGCAGCTTAGAGGGGGCTCGGGGGGCTTTCTTT
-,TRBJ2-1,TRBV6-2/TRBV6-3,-,CASSISGRVGFF,TGTGCCAGCAGTATAAGCGGGCGGGTGGGGTTCTTC
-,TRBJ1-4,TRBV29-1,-,CSVALGATNEKLFF,TGCAGCGTTGCCTTAGGGGCAACTAATGAAAAACTGTTTTTT
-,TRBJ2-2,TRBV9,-,CASSVQGSNTGELFF,TGTGCCAGCAGCGTTCAGGGGTCGAACACCGGGGAGCTGTTTTTT
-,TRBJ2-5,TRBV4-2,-,CASSPEQGRETQYF,TGTGCCAGCAGCCCGGAGCAGGGTCGGGAGACCCAGTACTTC
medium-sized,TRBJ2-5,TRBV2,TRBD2,CASRRTSGSFQETQYF,TGTGCCAGCAGGCGGACTAGCGGGAGTTTTCAAGAGACCCAGTACTTC
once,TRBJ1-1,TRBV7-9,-,CASSFEGTAEAFF,TGTGCCAGCAGCTTCGAGGGTACAGCTGAAGCTTTCTTT